This T cell receptor (beta chain) was obtained from a study of blood T cell repertoires in COVID-19. Study as a whole: Acute and convalescent COVID-19 specimens originated in the United States, Italy and Spain. The analysed material was cDNA or gDNA that came from T cells, B-cell-depleted T cells, or PBMCs.

The germline V and J ends were trimmed by 6 bases and 6 bases, with 11 bases remaining between them. The CDR3 is 13 amino acids. Germline V gene lookup returns CDR1 LNHDA and CDR2 SQIVND (reference sequence). Original methodology: Nucleated cell counts were estimated from reference gene primer amplification. Assay: immunoSEQ multiplex PCR; the TCRdb copy retains only in-frame clones and omits some. V, J and clone size were drawn from that table, and D and trimming were deduced from the DNA. The sample carries some 88,000 clones, roughly nine tenths recorded once. Sequencing was carried out using peripheral blood. The chain joins TRBV19 to TRBJ1-4, with D perhaps matching TRBD1 (5 bases). This TCR derives from a human donor with active COVID-19. The donor label of this sample is uncertain. CDR3 in DNA: TGTGCCAGTAGCGGGGGGTTTCATGAAAAACTGTTTTTT. This sequence encodes CASSGGFHEKLFF.